This T cell receptor beta chain comes out of a study of cytomegalovirus exposure and HLA in healthy donors. Overall study: A prior study identified roughly 110 million unique TCR beta sequences from 190 million or so T cells. A data release that came early held approximately 85 million unique TCRs from HLA-typed donors.

Broader study findings: Sequence variants that were highly shared formed a cluster that was likely a sequencing artifact.

V shed 3 bases and J shed 3 bases, with 12 bases lying between them. The CDR3 extends over 14 amino acids. Germline V lookup: CDR1 MNHEY, CDR2 SMNVEV (reference sequence). On this clone: Antigen unknown.

The PCR was carried out with 60 Vbeta primers and 13 Jbeta primers. The method was immunoSEQ multiplex PCR; TCRdb's version includes in-frame clones alone and lacks a portion of them. The sample holds around 72,000 clones, roughly four fifths seen once. The V and J genes are TRBV27 and TRBJ2-7; a possible D gene is TRBD2 (5 bases). The receptor was isolated from a man aged 50 to 60 in good health and CMV-seronegative. The sequencing input was PBMCs. The CDR3 bases are TGTGCCAGCAGTTTTCAGGCGGGTGTCTACGAGCAGTACTTC. Encoded protein: CASSFQAGVYEQYF.